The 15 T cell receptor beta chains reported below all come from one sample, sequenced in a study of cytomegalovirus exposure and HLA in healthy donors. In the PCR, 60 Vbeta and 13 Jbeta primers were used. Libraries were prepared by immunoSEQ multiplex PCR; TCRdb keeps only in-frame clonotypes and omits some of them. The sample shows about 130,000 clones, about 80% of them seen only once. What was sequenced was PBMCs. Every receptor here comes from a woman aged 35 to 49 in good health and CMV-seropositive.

CDR3 in amino acids: CASSLPRGFEAFF. CDR3 in DNA: TGTGCCAGCAGTTTACCGCGGGGGTTTGAAGCTTTCTTT. The V call is TRBV6-1, the J call TRBJ1-1; TRBD1 is a possible D gene (5 bases). In germline, CDR1 is MNHNS, CDR2 SASEGT. The V gene lost 5 bases and the J gene lost 7 bases, with 14 bases spanning the gap. There are 13 residues in the CDR3.

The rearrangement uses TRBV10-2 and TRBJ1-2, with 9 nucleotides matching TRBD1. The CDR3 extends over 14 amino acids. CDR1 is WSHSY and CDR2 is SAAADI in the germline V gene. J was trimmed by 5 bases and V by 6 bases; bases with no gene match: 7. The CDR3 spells CASRPGQGRYGYTF. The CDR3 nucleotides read TGCGCCAGCAGGCCGGGACAGGGTCGTTATGGCTACACCTTC.

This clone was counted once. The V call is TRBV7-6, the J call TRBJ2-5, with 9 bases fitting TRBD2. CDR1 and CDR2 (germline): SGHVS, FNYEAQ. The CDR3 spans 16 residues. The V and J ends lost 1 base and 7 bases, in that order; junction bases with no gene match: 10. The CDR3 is CASSLVTSGTPGTQYF. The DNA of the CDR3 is TGTGCCAGCAGCTTAGTGACTAGCGGCACCCCCGGGACCCAGTACTTC.

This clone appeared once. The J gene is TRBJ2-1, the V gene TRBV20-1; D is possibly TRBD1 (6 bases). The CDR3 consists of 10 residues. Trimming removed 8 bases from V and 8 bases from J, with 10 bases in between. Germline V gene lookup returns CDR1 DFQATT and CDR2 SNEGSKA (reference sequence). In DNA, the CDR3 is TGCAGTACAGGGCGGCATGAGCAGTTCTTC. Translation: CSTGRHEQFF.

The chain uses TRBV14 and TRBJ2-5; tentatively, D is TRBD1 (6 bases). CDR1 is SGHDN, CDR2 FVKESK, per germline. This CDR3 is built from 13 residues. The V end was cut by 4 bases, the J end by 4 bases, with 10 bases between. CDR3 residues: CASSRRGGETQYF. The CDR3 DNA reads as TGTGCCAGCAGCCGGAGAGGGGGAGAGACCCAGTACTTC. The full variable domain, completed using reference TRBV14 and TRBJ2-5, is EAGVTQFPSHSVIEKGQTVTLRCDPISGHDNLYWYRRVMGKEIKFLLHFVKESKQDESGMPNNRFLAERTGGTYSTLKVQPAELEDSGVYFCASSRRGGETQYFGPGTRLLVL.

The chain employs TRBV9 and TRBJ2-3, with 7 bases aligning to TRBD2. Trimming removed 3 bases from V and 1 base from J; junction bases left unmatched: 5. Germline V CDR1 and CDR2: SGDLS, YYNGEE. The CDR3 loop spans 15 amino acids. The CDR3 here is CASSGSGARTDTQYF. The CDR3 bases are TGTGCCAGCAGCGGAAGCGGGGCCCGCACAGATACGCAGTATTTT.

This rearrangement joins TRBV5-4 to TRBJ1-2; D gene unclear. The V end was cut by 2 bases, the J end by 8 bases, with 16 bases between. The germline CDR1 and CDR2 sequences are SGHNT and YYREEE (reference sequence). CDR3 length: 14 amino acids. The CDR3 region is CASSFGSGAEGYTF. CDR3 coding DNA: TGTGCCAGCAGCTTTGGTTCGGGAGCAGAGGGCTACACCTTC. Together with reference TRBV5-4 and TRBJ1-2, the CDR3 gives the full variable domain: ETGVTQSPTHLIKTRGQQVTLRCSSQSGHNTVSWYQQALGQGPQFIFQYYREEENGRGNFPPRFSGLQFPNYSSELNVNALELDDSALYLCASSFGSGAEGYTFGSGTRLTVV.

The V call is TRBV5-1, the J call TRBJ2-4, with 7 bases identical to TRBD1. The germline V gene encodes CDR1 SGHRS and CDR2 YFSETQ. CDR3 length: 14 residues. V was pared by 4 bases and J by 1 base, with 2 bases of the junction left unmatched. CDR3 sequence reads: CASSVTGAKNIQYF. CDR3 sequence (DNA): TGCGCCAGCAGCGTGACAGGGGCCAAAAACATTCAGTACTTC.

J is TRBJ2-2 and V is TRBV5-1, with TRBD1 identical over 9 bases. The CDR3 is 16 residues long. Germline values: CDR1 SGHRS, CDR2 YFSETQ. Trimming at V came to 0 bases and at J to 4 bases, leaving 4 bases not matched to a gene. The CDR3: CASSLVGQGGTGELFF. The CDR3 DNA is TGCGCCAGCAGCTTGGTGGGACAGGGTGGCACCGGGGAGCTGTTTTTT.

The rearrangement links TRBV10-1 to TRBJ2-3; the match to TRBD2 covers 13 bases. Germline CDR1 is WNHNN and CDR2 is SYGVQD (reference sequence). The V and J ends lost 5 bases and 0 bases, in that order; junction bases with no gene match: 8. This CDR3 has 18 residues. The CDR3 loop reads CASSFGLAGARSTDTQYF. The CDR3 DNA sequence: TGCGCCAGCAGTTTCGGACTAGCGGGAGCGCGAAGCACAGATACGCAGTATTTT.

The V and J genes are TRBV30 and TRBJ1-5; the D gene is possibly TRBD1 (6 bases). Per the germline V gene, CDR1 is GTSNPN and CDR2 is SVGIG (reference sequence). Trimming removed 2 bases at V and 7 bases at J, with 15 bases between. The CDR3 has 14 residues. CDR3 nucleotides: TGTGCCTGGAGTCAGGGGATCAGCAGCCAGCCCCAGCATTTT. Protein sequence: CAWSQGISSQPQHF.

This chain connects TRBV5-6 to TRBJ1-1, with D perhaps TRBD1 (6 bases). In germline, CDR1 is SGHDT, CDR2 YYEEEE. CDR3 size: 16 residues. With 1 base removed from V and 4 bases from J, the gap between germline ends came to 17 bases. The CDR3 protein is CASSLKLQGWGTEAFF. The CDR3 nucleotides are TGTGCCAGCAGCTTGAAACTCCAGGGGTGGGGCACTGAAGCTTTCTTT.

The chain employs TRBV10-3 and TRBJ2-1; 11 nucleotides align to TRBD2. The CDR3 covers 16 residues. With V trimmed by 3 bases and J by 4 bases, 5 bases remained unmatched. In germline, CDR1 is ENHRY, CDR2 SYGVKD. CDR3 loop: CAISELAGEAYNEQFF. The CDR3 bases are TGTGCCATCAGTGAACTAGCGGGAGAGGCATACAATGAGCAGTTCTTC.

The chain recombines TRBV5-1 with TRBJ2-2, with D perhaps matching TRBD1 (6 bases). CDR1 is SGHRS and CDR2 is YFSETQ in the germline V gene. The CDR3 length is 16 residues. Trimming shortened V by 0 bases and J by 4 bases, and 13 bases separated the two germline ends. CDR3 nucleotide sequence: TGCGCCAGCAGCTTGGCCGAGTCCAGGGGCACCGGGGAGCTGTTTTTT. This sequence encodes CASSLAESRGTGELFF.

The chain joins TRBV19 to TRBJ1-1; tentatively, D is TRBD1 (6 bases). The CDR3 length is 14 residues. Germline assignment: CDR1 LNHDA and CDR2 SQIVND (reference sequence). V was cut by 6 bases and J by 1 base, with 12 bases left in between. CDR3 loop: CASRYHRENTEAFF. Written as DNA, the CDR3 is TGTGCCAGTAGATACCACAGGGAGAACACTGAAGCTTTCTTT.